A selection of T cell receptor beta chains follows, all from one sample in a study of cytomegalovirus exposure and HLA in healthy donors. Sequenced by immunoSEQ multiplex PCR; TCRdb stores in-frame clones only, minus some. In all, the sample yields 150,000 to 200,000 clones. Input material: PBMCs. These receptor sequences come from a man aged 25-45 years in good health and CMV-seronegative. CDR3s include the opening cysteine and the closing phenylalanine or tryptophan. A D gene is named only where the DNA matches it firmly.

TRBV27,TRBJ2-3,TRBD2,TGTGCCAGCAGTTTCCCCCCCAACAGCGGGGGGGATACGCAGTATTTT,CASSFPPNSGGDTQYF
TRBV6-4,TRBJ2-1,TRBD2,TGTGCCAGCAGTGGGCTGGGTAGCGGGAGAAATGAGCAGTTCTTC,CASSGLGSGRNEQFF
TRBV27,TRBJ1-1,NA,TGTGCCAGCAGTTTAGTTCAGGTTAACACTGAAGCTTTCTTT,CASSLVQVNTEAFF
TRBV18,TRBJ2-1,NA,TGTGCCAGCTCACCAAGGCGAGCGGCCGGGGGTGAGCAGTTCTTC,CASSPRRAAGGEQFF
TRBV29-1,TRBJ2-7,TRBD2,TGCAGCGTTGAACGACTAGCGGGAGACGAGCAGTACTTC,CSVERLAGDEQYF
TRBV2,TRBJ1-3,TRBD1,TGTGCCAGCAGTGAATCAGGGGGCCTGACTTCTGGAAACACCATATATTTT,CASSESGGLTSGNTIYF
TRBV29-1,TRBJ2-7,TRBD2,TGCAGCGTTGCTAGCGGGAGGGGCTCCTACGAGCAGTACTTC,CSVASGRGSYEQYF
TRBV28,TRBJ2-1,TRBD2,TGTGCCAGCAGCCGCACTAGCGGGGGGGACAATGAGCAGTTCTTC,CASSRTSGGDNEQFF
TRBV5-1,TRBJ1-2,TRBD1,TGCGCCAGCAGCCCTGGACAGGGGTTGGCGGGCTACACCTTC,CASSPGQGLAGYTF
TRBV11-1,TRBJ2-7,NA,TGTGCCAGCAGCATACTAACGGGCGGGGACCCCTACGAGCAGTACTTC,CASSILTGGDPYEQYF
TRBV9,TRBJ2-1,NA,TGTGCCAGCAGCGTTAGTGGGAGACACCACAATGAGCAGTTCTTC,CASSVSGRHHNEQFF
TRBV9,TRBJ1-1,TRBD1,TGTGCCAGCAGCGCTTGGACAGGGCCCACTGAAGCTTTCTTT,CASSAWTGPTEAFF
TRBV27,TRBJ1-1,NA,TGTGCCAGCAGTTTATCGACAGAGAACACTGAAGCTTTCTTT,CASSLSTENTEAFF
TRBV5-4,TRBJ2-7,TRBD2,TGTGCCAGCAGCTTGGGCCCGCCTAGCGGGAGGGCCGTGTCCTACGAGCAGTACTTC,CASSLGPPSGRAVSYEQYF
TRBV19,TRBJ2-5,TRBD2,TGTGCCAGTACCCGAGGACTAGGGGAATGGGCCCAGTACTTC,CASTRGLGEWAQYF
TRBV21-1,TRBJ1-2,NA,TGTGCCAGCAGTCTAGAGAGGGGGGGGTTAAACTATGGCTACACCTTC,CASSLERGGLNYGYTF
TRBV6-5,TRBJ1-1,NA,TGTGCCAGCAGTCCGACAGGGAACACTGAAGCTTTCTTT,CASSPTGNTEAFF
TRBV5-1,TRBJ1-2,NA,TGCGCCAGCAGCCCAGACAGCCCAGGGGGCTACACCTTC,CASSPDSPGGYTF
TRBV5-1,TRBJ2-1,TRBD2,TGCGCCAGCAGCTTCACCCTAGGGACTAGTCCGAGCTCCTACAATGAGCAGTTCTTC,CASSFTLGTSPSSYNEQFF
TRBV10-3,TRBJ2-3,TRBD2,TGTGCCGTGGGACTAGCGGTTAACACAGATACGCAGTATTTT,CAVGLAVNTDTQYF
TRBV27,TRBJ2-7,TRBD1,TGTGCCAGCAGTGCCGGACAGGGGGCTCTCTACGAGCAGTACTTC,CASSAGQGALYEQYF
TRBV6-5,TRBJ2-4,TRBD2,TGTGCCAGCAACCCCGCGGGGGGAAACATTCAGTACTTC,CASNPAGGNIQYF
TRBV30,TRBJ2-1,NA,TGTGCCTGGAGTGTACTGGCTAGCTCTACCCTGAGCTCCTACAATGAGCAGTTCTTC,CAWSVLASSTLSSYNEQFF
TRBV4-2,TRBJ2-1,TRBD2,TGTGCCAGCAGCCCCTTAGCGGGAGTGGGCTACAATGAGCAGTTCTTC,CASSPLAGVGYNEQFF
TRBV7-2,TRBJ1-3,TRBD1,TGTGCCAGCAGCTCGGACAGGAGGAACACCATATATTTT,CASSSDRRNTIYF
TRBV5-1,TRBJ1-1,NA,TGCGCCAGCAGCTTCGGAGATTCGGACACTGAAGCTTTCTTT,CASSFGDSDTEAFF
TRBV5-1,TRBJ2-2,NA,TGCGCCAGCAGCTTGGGGGGGCAATCGGAAGGGCTGTTTTTT,CASSLGGQSEGLFF
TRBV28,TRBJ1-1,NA,TGTGCCAGCAGTTCCCCCCAGGGCTACGGCACTGAAGCTTTCTTT,CASSSPQGYGTEAFF
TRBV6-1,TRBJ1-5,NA,TGTGCCAGCAGTTTCCCCGGGGGACAGCCCCAGCATTTT,CASSFPGGQPQHF
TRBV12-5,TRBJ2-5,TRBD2,TGTGCTAGTGGTTTGGGGACTAGCGGGGAGACCCAGTACTTC,CASGLGTSGETQYF
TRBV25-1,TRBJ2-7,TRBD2,TGTGCCAGCAGTGAGCCCGGGACTAGCGGATACGAGCAGTACTTC,CASSEPGTSGYEQYF
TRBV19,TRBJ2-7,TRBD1,TGTGCCAGTAGTATAGAGGGGGCAACAGGGGCCCTATCCTACGAGCAGTACTTC,CASSIEGATGALSYEQYF
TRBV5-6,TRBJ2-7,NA,TGTGCCAGCAGCTTGGAACGAGGGACCTACGAGCAGTACTTC,CASSLERGTYEQYF
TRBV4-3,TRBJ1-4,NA,TGCGCCAGCAGCCAAGACAGGATTAATGAAAAACTGTTTTTT,CASSQDRINEKLFF